This is a list of T cell receptor beta chains from one sample in a study of blood T cell repertoires in COVID-19. The assay was immunoSEQ multiplex PCR, and TCRdb's table has in-frame clones only and misses some. The sample holds 60,000 to 70,000 clones, around four fifths seen once. The sample comprised peripheral blood. These TCRs come from a human donor in a cohort sampled during active COVID-19. The CDR3 runs from the conserved cysteine through the conserved F or W. D genes are given only for firm matches. The size of a clone is reported for some rows only, either as once, few or many, or as a class for expanded clones.

clone_size d_call j_call v_call cdr3_aa cdr3_nt
few . TRBJ1-5 TRBV4-2 CASSQDLGSLGNQPQHF TGTGCCAGCAGCCAAGACCTCGGGAGCCTCGGCAATCAGCCCCAGCATTTT
. . TRBJ2-5 TRBV7-8 CASSPGRGRETQYF TGTGCCAGCAGCCCCGGACGGGGGAGAGAGACCCAGTACTTC
. . TRBJ1-6 TRBV11-2 CASSFFQGHNSPLHF TGTGCCAGCAGCTTTTTCCAGGGGCATAATTCACCCCTCCACTTT
. . TRBJ1-2 TRBV11-2 CASSLVGGDGYTF TGTGCCAGCAGCTTGGTAGGGGGAGATGGCTACACCTTC
. TRBD2 TRBJ2-5 TRBV5-1 CASSPSGGPQETQYF TGCGCCAGCAGCCCTAGCGGGGGACCCCAAGAGACCCAGTACTTC
. TRBD1 TRBJ1-2 TRBV13 CASGTVLSNYGYTF TGTGCCAGCGGGACAGTTCTTTCTAACTATGGCTACACCTTC
once . TRBJ1-3 TRBV18 CASSLTGNGNTIYF TGTGCCAGCTCCCTAACAGGGAACGGAAACACCATATATTTT
. TRBD2 TRBJ2-5 TRBV9 CASSGSGGAVLAEETQYF TGTGCCAGCAGCGGTAGCGGGGGGGCGGTTTTAGCGGAAGAGACCCAGTACTTC
. . TRBJ1-3 TRBV28 CASRVGTLGNTIYF TGTGCCAGCAGGGTGGGGACACTCGGAAACACCATATATTTT
. . TRBJ2-7 TRBV4-1 CASSKDRSQFEQYF TGCGCCAGCAGCAAAGACAGATCACAATTCGAGCAGTACTTC
. TRBD1 TRBJ1-2 TRBV27 CASRIYRDSYYGYTF TGTGCCAGCAGAATATACCGGGACAGCTACTATGGCTACACCTTC
. TRBD1 TRBJ2-2 TRBV4-1 CASSQDLNRGLTGELFF TGCGCCAGCAGCCAAGATCTGAACAGGGGATTGACCGGGGAGCTGTTTTTT
. . TRBJ2-6 TRBV27 CASSLFPEAGANVLTF TGTGCCAGCAGTTTATTCCCAGAAGCTGGGGCCAACGTCCTGACTTTC
. TRBD2 TRBJ2-3 TRBV3-1/TRBV3-2 CASSQGLAVPQYF TGTGCCAGCAGCCAAGGACTAGCTGTTCCGCAGTATTTT
. TRBD1 TRBJ2-7 TRBV6-5 CASSRTGTYEQYF TGTGCCAGCAGTCGGACAGGGACCTACGAGCAGTACTTC
. . TRBJ2-1 TRBV28 CASSSRPPPRNEQFF TGTGCCAGCAGCTCGCGGCCCCCACCTCGGAATGAGCAGTTCTTC
medium-sized . TRBJ2-1 TRBV21-1 CAIYLAGGPNEQFF TGTGCCATCTATCTAGCGGGGGGGCCCAATGAGCAGTTCTTC
. TRBD2 TRBJ2-5 TRBV28 CASSSGTTRETQYF TGTGCCAGCAGTTCCGGGACTACAAGAGAGACCCAGTACTTC
. TRBD2 TRBJ2-5 TRBV11-3 CASSLTGGRGTQYF TGTGCCAGCAGCCTGACTGGTGGGAGGGGGACCCAGTACTTC
. TRBD1 TRBJ1-6 TRBV19 CASKGAAREGSNSPLHF TGTGCCAGTAAGGGGGCAGCCCGTGAGGGTTCTAATTCACCCCTCCACTTT
few . TRBJ1-2 TRBV29-1 CSVVSEGYYGYTF TGCAGCGTTGTTTCGGAGGGTTACTATGGCTACACCTTC
. . TRBJ2-5 TRBV9 CASSVGDTQETQYF TGTGCCAGCAGCGTAGGGGACACCCAAGAGACCCAGTACTTC
. . TRBJ2-7 TRBV11-3 CASSPGTPTYEQYF TGTGCCAGCAGCCCCGGGACACCTACCTACGAGCAGTACTTC
. TRBD1 TRBJ1-2 TRBV7-9 CASSLAWDRAYGYTF TGTGCCAGCAGCTTAGCCTGGGACAGGGCTTATGGCTACACCTTC
. TRBD1 TRBJ1-4 TRBV9 CASSSWTGAGEKLFF TGTGCCAGCAGCTCCTGGACAGGGGCTGGTGAAAAACTGTTTTTT
. TRBD1 TRBJ1-1 TRBV4-1 CASSPDRGKYGGNTEAFF TGCGCCAGCAGCCCGGACAGGGGGAAGTATGGAGGGAACACTGAAGCTTTCTTT
. . TRBJ1-5 TRBV7-8 CASSLILGGYQPQHF TGTGCCAGCAGCTTAATCTTAGGGGGATATCAGCCCCAGCATTTT
. TRBD1 TRBJ1-1 TRBV28 CASSLPPPGQGITEAFF TGTGCCAGCAGTTTACCCCCTCCGGGACAGGGGATTACTGAAGCTTTCTTT
. TRBD1 TRBJ2-7 TRBV3-1/TRBV3-2 CASSLRTGAQEQYF TGTGCCAGCAGCCTGCGGACAGGGGCCCAGGAGCAGTACTTC
many TRBD1 TRBJ1-5 TRBV28 CASSWIGQGTNQPQHF TGTGCCAGCAGTTGGATTGGACAGGGTACGAATCAGCCCCAGCATTTT
. . TRBJ1-6 TRBV28 CASSPGGPSSYNSPLHF TGTGCCAGCTCACCCGGAGGGCCGAGCTCCTATAATTCACCCCTCCACTTT
few . TRBJ2-2 TRBV5-1 CASRVEATNTGELFF TGCGCCAGCAGAGTGGAGGCAACGAACACCGGGGAGCTGTTTTTT
. TRBD1 TRBJ2-7 TRBV5-1 CASSYGTATYEQYF TGCGCCAGCAGCTACGGGACAGCTACCTACGAGCAGTACTTC
. . TRBJ2-1 TRBV2 CASSALYIGSYNEQFF TGTGCCAGCAGTGCCCTCTATATCGGCTCCTACAATGAGCAGTTCTTC
. TRBD1 TRBJ1-6 TRBV6-5 CASSYSKQGTNSPLHF TGTGCCAGCAGTTACTCGAAACAGGGGACTAATTCACCCCTCCACTTT
. . TRBJ2-3 TRBV24-1 CATSDPGSADTQYF TGTGCCACCAGTGACCCCGGGTCCGCCGATACGCAGTATTTT
few TRBD2 TRBJ2-7 TRBV11-2 CASSLERGVYEQYF TGTGCCAGCAGCTTAGAGCGGGGGGTTTACGAGCAGTACTTC
once . TRBJ2-1 TRBV2 CASSEARGSYNEQFF TGTGCCAGCAGTGAAGCGCGGGGCAGTTACAATGAGCAGTTCTTC
. . TRBJ1-5 TRBV12-3/TRBV12-4 CASRRGSNQPQHF TGTGCCAGCAGGAGAGGGAGCAATCAGCCCCAGCATTTT
. . TRBJ1-2 TRBV4-3 CASSQDPGGSYGYTF TGCGCCAGCAGCCAAGATCCTGGCGGATCCTATGGCTACACCTTC
. TRBD1 TRBJ1-3 TRBV3-1/TRBV3-2 CASSLKGSGGGNTIYF TGTGCCAGCAGTCTCAAGGGTTCAGGGGGTGGAAACACCATATATTTT
. . TRBJ2-2 TRBV5-1 CASSRRGQRNTGELFF TGCGCCAGCAGCCGCCGAGGACAGAGGAACACCGGGGAGCTGTTTTTT
. TRBD2 TRBJ2-2 TRBV7-2 CASSLLPSGVGELFF TGTGCCAGCAGCTTATTACCTAGCGGGGTCGGGGAGCTGTTTTTT
. TRBD1 TRBJ2-2 TRBV9 CASSGQGGSLTYGELFF TGTGCCAGCAGCGGACAGGGGGGGTCCCTCACTTACGGGGAGCTGTTTTTT
. TRBD1 TRBJ1-1 TRBV28 CASQSPTGDGPTEAFF TGTGCCAGTCAAAGCCCCACAGGGGATGGGCCCACTGAAGCTTTCTTT
. . TRBJ1-5 TRBV6-6 CASANRGGNQPQHF TGTGCCAGCGCAAATAGGGGTGGCAATCAGCCCCAGCATTTT
. . TRBJ2-5 TRBV9 CASSVGYRGKETQYF TGTGCCAGCAGCGTGGGCTATCGGGGAAAAGAGACCCAGTACTTC
. . TRBJ1-1 TRBV27 CASSWRGLNTEAFF TGTGCCAGCAGTTGGCGGGGTCTGAACACTGAAGCTTTCTTT
few . TRBJ2-7 TRBV30 CAWSRDKNYEQYF TGTGCCTGGAGTAGGGACAAGAACTACGAGCAGTACTTC
few . TRBJ2-2 TRBV6-5 CASSYSPGANTGELFF TGTGCCAGCAGTTACTCGCCAGGGGCGAACACCGGGGAGCTGTTTTTT
. TRBD1 TRBJ1-1 TRBV28 CASSVRGLTEAFF TGTGCCAGCAGTGTCAGGGGGCTTACTGAAGCTTTCTTT
. . TRBJ1-3 TRBV9 CASSITMTGATIYF TGTGCCAGCAGCATAACGATGACGGGTGCCACCATATATTTT
once . TRBJ1-6 TRBV19 CARPPTEAEDNSPLHF TGTGCCAGACCCCCAACCGAGGCAGAGGATAATTCACCCCTCCACTTT
. TRBD1 TRBJ2-1 TRBV5-1 CASSSQGAPYNEQFF TGCGCCAGCAGCAGCCAGGGGGCCCCCTACAATGAGCAGTTCTTC
few . TRBJ1-4 TRBV18 CASSQDRNEKLFF TGTGCCAGCTCCCAAGACAGGAATGAAAAACTGTTTTTT
few TRBD1 TRBJ2-3 TRBV7-3 CASSLGPGTGVGTDTQYF TGTGCCAGCAGCTTAGGTCCCGGGACAGGGGTCGGGACAGATACGCAGTATTTT
few . TRBJ1-1 TRBV27 CASSKLELNTEAFF TGTGCCAGCAGCAAGTTAGAGTTGAACACTGAAGCTTTCTTT